This paragraph covers one TCR beta chain sequence. Original analysis: Nucleated cell counts were estimated from reference gene primer amplification. Assay used: immunoSEQ multiplex PCR; TCRdb lists only in-frame clones, some missing. The D gene and trimming were derived from the DNA, and the V and J assignments and clone size from that table. Here the sample spans 350,000 to 400,000 clones, over 85% being singletons. The data were taken from a study of blood T cell repertoires in COVID-19. As for the study in general: There were acute and convalescent COVID-19 samples, and they came from the United States, Italy and Spain.

Germline V lookup: CDR1 SGHRS, CDR2 YFSETQ. V trimming: 4 bases; J trimming: 2 bases; junction bases outside the gene matches: 4. The CDR3 is 14 amino acids. The sequencing sample was made of PBMCs or T cells enriched from blood (not recorded which). The J gene is TRBJ2-3, the V gene TRBV5-1, with 7 bases lining up with TRBD1. This receptor was obtained from a woman aged 30 to 39 who had recovered from COVID-19. The CDR3 nucleotides read TGCGCCAGCAGCCTGGGACAGATCACAGATACGCAGTATTTT. Amino acids: CASSLGQITDTQYF.